This is a list of T cell receptor beta chains from one sample in a study of shared clonotypes between healthy human individuals. Measured with immunoSEQ multiplex PCR; TCRdb has only the in-frame clones, and not every one. The sample records some 2 million clones, 85% to 95% being singletons. The sample comprised naive CD4+ T cells sorted from blood. These receptors came from a young man in good health. CDR3s include the opening cysteine and the closing phenylalanine or tryptophan. Fields, in order: J gene, D gene, V gene, clone size, CDR3 protein, CDR3 DNA. D genes are given only for firm matches. Expanded clones get a size class; other rows say once, few or many, or leave the size out.

TRBJ2-5,-,TRBV2,-,CASSVGGETQYF,TGTGCCAGCAGTGTTGGGGGAGAGACCCAGTACTTC
TRBJ2-1,-,TRBV5-1,-,CASSFNGLSSYNEQFF,TGCGCCAGCAGCTTTAACGGACTGAGCTCCTACAATGAGCAGTTCTTC
TRBJ2-7,-,TRBV7-2,-,CASSLGVNYEQYF,TGTGCCAGCAGCTTAGGCGTGAACTACGAGCAGTACTTC
TRBJ2-3,-,TRBV5-1,-,CASSFGGATDTQYF,TGCGCCAGCAGCTTTGGGGGGGCCACAGATACGCAGTATTTT
TRBJ1-5,-,TRBV25-1,-,CASSESGQPQHF,TGTGCCAGCAGTGAATCAGGTCAGCCCCAGCATTTT
TRBJ2-7,-,TRBV7-6,-,CASSPDGSSYEQYF,TGTGCCAGCAGCCCTGACGGAAGCTCCTACGAGCAGTACTTC
TRBJ2-5,TRBD1,TRBV2,-,CASSVSGQGVQTQYF,TGTGCCAGCAGTGTTTCGGGACAGGGTGTTCAGACCCAGTACTTC
TRBJ1-1,TRBD1,TRBV7-9,-,CASSLAGGAEAFF,TGTGCCAGCAGCTTAGCAGGGGGCGCTGAAGCTTTCTTT
TRBJ1-6,TRBD1,TRBV5-1,-,CASRTGEPSPLHF,TGCGCCAGCAGGACAGGGGAACCTTCACCCCTCCACTTT
TRBJ2-7,-,TRBV18,-,CASSPLHSYEQYF,TGTGCCAGCTCACCACTGCACTCCTACGAGCAGTACTTC
TRBJ2-7,-,TRBV7-2,-,CASSPLGATPYEQYF,TGTGCCAGCTCCCCCCTGGGAGCGACACCCTACGAGCAGTACTTC
TRBJ2-3,TRBD2,TRBV7-9,-,CASSEGLAGEYTQYF,TGTGCCAGCAGCGAGGGACTAGCGGGGGAGTATACGCAGTATTTT
TRBJ1-6,-,TRBV9,-,CASSAKTGWRDNSPLHF,TGTGCCAGCAGCGCAAAGACAGGCTGGAGGGATAATTCACCCCTCCACTTT
TRBJ2-1,-,TRBV9,-,CASSEGQIWGVYNEQFF,TGTGCCAGCAGCGAGGGCCAGATCTGGGGGGTCTACAATGAGCAGTTCTTC
TRBJ2-5,-,TRBV27,-,CASSLRGGRETQYF,TGTGCCAGCAGTTTAAGAGGGGGGAGAGAGACCCAGTACTTC
TRBJ1-1,-,TRBV10-3,-,CAISGRGSTEAFF,TGTGCCATCAGTGGGAGGGGGAGCACTGAAGCTTTCTTT
TRBJ2-2,-,TRBV5-1,-,CASSLETGLDTGELFF,TGCGCCAGCAGCTTGGAGACAGGTCTGGACACCGGGGAGCTGTTTTTT
TRBJ2-7,-,TRBV12-5,-,CASGLSPRLDEQYF,TGTGCTAGTGGCTTGTCCCCTCGACTAGACGAGCAGTACTTC
TRBJ2-3,TRBD2,TRBV4-3,-,CASSQEWGGPDTQYF,TGCGCCAGCAGCCAAGAGTGGGGAGGGCCCGATACGCAGTATTTT
TRBJ2-1,TRBD1,TRBV2,-,CASSPPFRGNYNEQFF,TGTGCCAGCAGTCCCCCCTTCAGGGGGAATTACAATGAGCAGTTCTTC
TRBJ2-7,-,TRBV18,-,CASCGTGPSYEQYF,TGTGCCAGCTGTGGAACAGGTCCCTCATACGAGCAGTACTTC
TRBJ2-7,-,TRBV9,once,CASSVAWEAYEQYF,TGTGCCAGCAGCGTAGCTTGGGAGGCCTACGAGCAGTACTTC
TRBJ2-2,-,TRBV10-3,-,CAIESLNTGELFF,TGTGCCATCGAGTCCCTTAACACCGGGGAGCTGTTTTTT
TRBJ2-7,TRBD2,TRBV30,-,CAWTKLAGSDGEQYF,TGTGCCTGGACCAAATTAGCGGGATCCGACGGCGAGCAGTACTTC
TRBJ2-5,-,TRBV5-1,-,CASSLRGLIETQYF,TGCGCCAGCAGCCTTAGGGGCCTTATAGAGACCCAGTACTTC
TRBJ2-1,TRBD2,TRBV11-2,few,CASSALLAGESNEQFF,TGTGCCAGCAGCGCCTTACTAGCGGGAGAGTCCAATGAGCAGTTCTTC
TRBJ2-2,-,TRBV7-9,-,CASSPMGTGELFF,TGTGCCAGCAGCCCAATGGGCACCGGGGAGCTGTTTTTT
TRBJ1-2,-,TRBV28,-,CASSPPSEGVYGYTF,TGTGCCAGCAGTCCCCCATCTGAGGGGGTCTATGGCTACACCTTC
TRBJ2-5,TRBD1,TRBV6-1,-,CASSALGQGGETQYF,TGTGCCAGCAGTGCCCTCGGACAGGGTGGTGAGACCCAGTACTTC
TRBJ1-5,TRBD1,TRBV28,-,CASSPVAGGGNQPQHF,TGTGCCAGCAGTCCAGTGGCAGGGGGCGGCAATCAGCCCCAGCATTTT
TRBJ2-7,-,TRBV6-5,-,CASSSTGSGYEQYF,TGTGCCAGCAGTTCCACAGGGTCCGGCTACGAGCAGTACTTC
TRBJ2-2,-,TRBV18,once,CASSPRSGGELFF,TGTGCCAGCTCACCCAGGAGCGGAGGGGAGCTGTTTTTT
TRBJ1-1,-,TRBV5-1,-,CASSLVGNLNTEAFF,TGCGCCAGCAGCTTGGTTGGCAACTTGAACACTGAAGCTTTCTTT
TRBJ2-5,-,TRBV10-3,-,CAISERGRETQYF,TGTGCCATCAGTGAAAGAGGGAGGGAGACCCAGTACTTC
TRBJ1-2,-,TRBV18,-,CASSPYDRSGGYTF,TGTGCCAGCTCACCTTACGACAGGTCCGGCGGCTACACCTTC
TRBJ2-5,-,TRBV5-1,-,CASSLASGQETQYF,TGCGCCAGCAGCTTGGCATCGGGCCAAGAGACCCAGTACTTC
TRBJ1-2,-,TRBV5-1,-,CASSQNIGREGYTF,TGCGCCAGCAGTCAAAACATTGGGCGCGAGGGCTACACCTTC
TRBJ1-2,-,TRBV19,-,CASSTRTANGYTF,TGTGCCAGTAGTACTCGGACGGCCAATGGCTACACCTTC
TRBJ1-2,TRBD1,TRBV10-3,-,CAIHDLSGGTYGYTF,TGTGCCATCCACGACCTTTCAGGGGGCACCTATGGCTACACCTTC
TRBJ2-3,-,TRBV7-8,-,CASSLEQGTQYF,TGTGCCAGCAGCTTAGAGCAGGGGACGCAGTATTTT
TRBJ1-2,-,TRBV6-5,-,CASSFPGYGYTF,TGTGCCAGCAGTTTCCCAGGCTATGGCTACACCTTC
TRBJ1-3,TRBD1,TRBV25-1,-,CASSASGTGPRGNTIYF,TGTGCCAGCAGTGCCTCCGGGACAGGCCCTCGTGGAAACACCATATATTTT
TRBJ2-7,-,TRBV19,-,CASSIADEQYF,TGTGCCAGTAGTATAGCAGACGAGCAGTACTTC
TRBJ1-5,-,TRBV19,-,CASSNPILPLGGYSNQPQHF,TGTGCCAGTAGTAACCCCATCTTACCACTGGGGGGATATAGCAATCAGCCCCAGCATTTT
TRBJ1-2,TRBD1,TRBV4-3,-,CASSQASPGGFSGYTF,TGCGCCAGCAGCCAAGCCAGCCCAGGGGGTTTCAGTGGCTACACCTTC
TRBJ2-5,-,TRBV11-2,once,CASSLRFQETQYF,TGTGCCAGCAGCTTACGGTTCCAAGAGACCCAGTACTTC
TRBJ2-3,TRBD2,TRBV5-6,-,CASSHRHLAGGRADTQYF,TGTGCCAGCAGCCACCGACACCTAGCGGGGGGGCGGGCAGATACGCAGTATTTT
TRBJ1-5,-,TRBV2,-,CASSDRVGNQPQHF,TGTGCCAGCAGTGACAGGGTGGGCAATCAGCCCCAGCATTTT
TRBJ1-5,-,TRBV5-6,-,CASSLGQWGQPQHF,TGTGCCAGCAGCTTAGGACAGTGGGGACAGCCCCAGCATTTT
TRBJ1-2,TRBD1,TRBV6-1,-,CASRLTGGYGYTF,TGTGCCAGCAGGCTAACAGGGGGCTATGGCTACACCTTC
TRBJ2-5,TRBD2,TRBV5-1,-,CASSSGGAIFQETQYF,TGCGCCAGCAGCTCGGGGGGAGCAATATTCCAAGAGACCCAGTACTTC
TRBJ1-4,-,TRBV5-4,-,CASSRGQDDTNEKLFF,TGTGCCAGCAGCCGAGGACAAGACGATACTAATGAAAAACTGTTTTTT
TRBJ2-2,-,TRBV14,-,CASSQEYFGSPNTGELFF,TGTGCCAGCAGCCAAGAGTACTTCGGGTCCCCGAACACCGGGGAGCTGTTTTTT
TRBJ2-7,-,TRBV5-5,-,CASSRDQGGSYEQYF,TGTGCCAGCAGCCGGGATCAGGGGGGGTCCTACGAGCAGTACTTC
TRBJ1-5,TRBD1,TRBV30,-,CAWNTGASGNQPQHF,TGTGCCTGGAATACAGGGGCAAGTGGCAATCAGCCCCAGCATTTT